This T cell receptor beta chain was retrieved from a study of long-term antiretroviral therapy in people with HIV. Study-level information: The earliest samples came about a decade before the 2015 immediate-ART recommendation. Study-level findings and limits: Whichever time point was examined, clones expanded before ART dominated the repertoire. Once patients were on ART, diversity went higher but still fell short of transplant donor controls.

The CDR3 sequence is 15 residues long. Germline loops: CDR1 SQVTM, CDR2 ANQGSEA. V was pared by 6 bases and J by 0 bases, with 12 bases between. Turning to this clone: Its antigen is unknown.

Survey-level resolution applied to immunoSEQ assay v3.0. Sequencing had a target that covered roughly 40,000-55,000 T-cell genomes per sample. Clones were sequenced by immunoSEQ multiplex PCR, and TCRdb holds only the in-frame ones, with some missing. The repertoire holds tens of thousands of clones, with over 70% as singletons. This sequence was found in a woman in her thirties with HIV. The chain links TRBV29-1 to TRBJ2-6, with D possibly matching TRBD1 (6 bases). The sample here was unsorted PBMCs, taken 2.9 years after starting antiretroviral therapy. CDR3 residues: CSVSTGLSGANVLTF. The CDR3 DNA is TGCAGCGTGTCGACAGGACTCTCTGGGGCCAACGTCCTGACTTTC.